This is a list of T cell receptor beta chains from one sample in a study of patients and donors after allogeneic stem cell transplantation. Each CDR3 protein gets one entry after TCRdb re-called the RT-PCR reads with MiXCR. The profile covers 400,000 to 450,000 distinct CDR3 sequences, with more than 15% appearing a single time and less than 9.5% taken by the ten largest. Material for sequencing was blood, either unsorted or a sorted T cell fraction (not recorded which). The origin of the receptors is a human donor who was either an allogeneic HSCT recipient or a stem cell or donor lymphocyte infusion donor (not recorded which). It is not recorded whose cells these are; they may come from a transplant donor. CDR3s include the opening cysteine and the closing phenylalanine or tryptophan. The order of the fields is V gene, D gene, J gene, clone size, CDR3 DNA, CDR3 protein. D genes are given only for firm matches. The size field is filled for only some rows; it gives once, few, many or a size class.

V gene: TRBV24-1
D gene: .
J gene: TRBJ1-3
clone size: .
CDR3 DNA: TGTGCCACCAGTGATCCAAGCTCTGGAAACACCATATATTTT
CDR3 protein: CATSDPSSGNTIYF

V gene: TRBV5-4
D gene: TRBD1
J gene: TRBJ2-5
clone size: .
CDR3 DNA: TGTGCCAGCAGCTATGGGACAGGGCCAGAGACCCAGTACTTC
CDR3 protein: CASSYGTGPETQYF

V gene: TRBV20-1
D gene: TRBD2
J gene: TRBJ2-3
clone size: .
CDR3 DNA: TGCAGTGCTAGTTTCGGGGGACTAGCAGCAGATACGCAGTATTTT
CDR3 protein: CSASFGGLAADTQYF

V gene: TRBV4-2
D gene: .
J gene: TRBJ1-6
clone size: few
CDR3 DNA: TGTGCCAGCAGCCAAGATGGGGGGAGCTCCTATAATTCACCCCTCCACTTT
CDR3 protein: CASSQDGGSSYNSPLHF

V gene: TRBV2
D gene: .
J gene: TRBJ1-2
clone size: .
CDR3 DNA: TGTGCCAGCAGGCCCGGTCTTGGGGGGGCTCATTCGCCCTACACCTTC
CDR3 protein: CASRPGLGGAHSPYTF

V gene: TRBV6-2/TRBV6-3
D gene: TRBD1
J gene: TRBJ2-5
clone size: few
CDR3 DNA: TGTGCCAGCAGTTACCTTGGACAGGCCCAAGAGACCCAGTACTTC
CDR3 protein: CASSYLGQAQETQYF

V gene: TRBV20-1
D gene: TRBD1
J gene: TRBJ1-2
clone size: many
CDR3 DNA: TGCAGTGCTAGAGATAGGGACAGGGGTAAGGACGGCTACACCTTC
CDR3 protein: CSARDRDRGKDGYTF

V gene: TRBV19
D gene: .
J gene: TRBJ2-3
clone size: .
CDR3 DNA: TGTGCCAGTACTAGCGGCACAGATACGCAGTATTTT
CDR3 protein: CASTSGTDTQYF

V gene: TRBV5-1
D gene: TRBD1
J gene: TRBJ1-2
clone size: few
CDR3 DNA: TGCGCCAGCAGCTCCTTGACAGGGTCCGTCGACTATGGCTACACCTTC
CDR3 protein: CASSSLTGSVDYGYTF

V gene: TRBV12-3/TRBV12-4
D gene: TRBD1
J gene: TRBJ2-2
clone size: few
CDR3 DNA: TGTGCCAGCAGTCTGGACAGGGATAGGATCGGGGAGCTGTTTTTT
CDR3 protein: CASSLDRDRIGELFF

V gene: TRBV28
D gene: .
J gene: TRBJ2-7
clone size: .
CDR3 DNA: TGTGCCAGCAGGGCCCAGGGGTTAGGGCAGTACTTC
CDR3 protein: CASRAQGLGQYF

V gene: TRBV7-2
D gene: .
J gene: TRBJ1-5
clone size: few
CDR3 DNA: TGTGCCAGCAGCTCCATGGGGTATCAGCCCCAGCATTTT
CDR3 protein: CASSSMGYQPQHF

V gene: TRBV6-5
D gene: .
J gene: TRBJ2-2
clone size: few
CDR3 DNA: TGTGCCAGCAGTTCCTCGAAGGGACAGAACACCGGGGAGCTGTTTTTT
CDR3 protein: CASSSSKGQNTGELFF

V gene: TRBV27
D gene: .
J gene: TRBJ2-3
clone size: few
CDR3 DNA: TGTGCCAGCAGTCCATCCCTCCGAGCGATATACACAGATACGCAGTATTTT
CDR3 protein: CASSPSLRAIYTDTQYF

V gene: TRBV2
D gene: TRBD2
J gene: TRBJ2-5
clone size: few
CDR3 DNA: TGTGCCAGCAGTGAGAGGACTAGCGGGGCCCAAGAGACCCAGTACTTC
CDR3 protein: CASSERTSGAQETQYF

V gene: TRBV12-3/TRBV12-4
D gene: .
J gene: TRBJ1-6
clone size: .
CDR3 DNA: TGTGCCAGCAGTTCCAGCCGGGAAAATTCACCCCTCCACTTT
CDR3 protein: CASSSSRENSPLHF

V gene: TRBV3-1
D gene: TRBD1
J gene: TRBJ2-1
clone size: .
CDR3 DNA: TGTGCCAGCAGCCAGTTTGACGGGACAGCCAAGAATGAGCAGTTCTTC
CDR3 protein: CASSQFDGTAKNEQFF

V gene: TRBV5-1
D gene: .
J gene: TRBJ1-1
clone size: .
CDR3 DNA: TGCGCCAGCAGGTCGAGCAGTATCTCTGAAGCTTTCTTT
CDR3 protein: CASRSSSISEAFF

V gene: TRBV14
D gene: .
J gene: TRBJ2-5
clone size: .
CDR3 DNA: TGTGCCAGCAGCCAACAGGCAGCCGTCCAAGAGACCCAGTACTTC
CDR3 protein: CASSQQAAVQETQYF

V gene: TRBV20-1
D gene: .
J gene: TRBJ2-5
clone size: few
CDR3 DNA: TGCAGTGCTAGGGATATCGGGGGTAGGGGAGAGACCCAGTACTTC
CDR3 protein: CSARDIGGRGETQYF

V gene: TRBV5-1
D gene: .
J gene: TRBJ2-7
clone size: many
CDR3 DNA: TGCGCCAGCAGGGGACACCAACCCTACGAGCAGTACTTC
CDR3 protein: CASRGHQPYEQYF

V gene: TRBV12-3/TRBV12-4
D gene: .
J gene: TRBJ1-5
clone size: .
CDR3 DNA: TGTGCCAGCAGCCCGGGCGGGGGCCGGAGAGTGAATCAGCCCCAGCATTTT
CDR3 protein: CASSPGGGRRVNQPQHF

V gene: TRBV10-3
D gene: .
J gene: TRBJ2-7
clone size: .
CDR3 DNA: TGTGCCATTAGTTTGAGCGCGGGCGGCTACGAGCAGTACTTC
CDR3 protein: CAISLSAGGYEQYF

V gene: TRBV5-1
D gene: TRBD1
J gene: TRBJ1-2
clone size: few
CDR3 DNA: TGCGCCAGCAGCCCTTCGGACAGGGATGGCTACACCTTC
CDR3 protein: CASSPSDRDGYTF

V gene: TRBV6-1
D gene: .
J gene: TRBJ2-4
clone size: few
CDR3 DNA: TGTGCCAGTTCGAAATCAGCCAAAAACATTCAGTACTTC
CDR3 protein: CASSKSAKNIQYF

V gene: TRBV20-1
D gene: .
J gene: TRBJ1-6
clone size: many
CDR3 DNA: TGCAGTGCTACCAGTGACGGAAATAATTCACCCCTCCACTTT
CDR3 protein: CSATSDGNNSPLHF

V gene: TRBV2
D gene: .
J gene: TRBJ1-3
clone size: .
CDR3 DNA: TGTGCCAGCAGGGGACTTCACTCTGGAAACACCATATATTTT
CDR3 protein: CASRGLHSGNTIYF

V gene: TRBV27
D gene: TRBD2
J gene: TRBJ2-3
clone size: few
CDR3 DNA: TGTGCCAGCAGTTTACTTCTAGCGGGGGGGCCATCCCCAGATACGCAGTATTTT
CDR3 protein: CASSLLLAGGPSPDTQYF

V gene: TRBV5-1
D gene: .
J gene: TRBJ2-7
clone size: many
CDR3 DNA: TGCGCCAGCAAACTCACTGGGCAGTCCGAGCAGTACTTC
CDR3 protein: CASKLTGQSEQYF

V gene: TRBV5-1
D gene: TRBD1
J gene: TRBJ1-3
clone size: .
CDR3 DNA: TGCGCCAGCAGCCCCGCGGGACAGATCTCTGGAAACACCATATATTTT
CDR3 protein: CASSPAGQISGNTIYF

V gene: TRBV7-2
D gene: TRBD1
J gene: TRBJ1-4
clone size: few
CDR3 DNA: TGTGCCAGCAGCTTTTGGGACAGGGGAAGATACCCTGAAAAACTGTTTTTT
CDR3 protein: CASSFWDRGRYPEKLFF

V gene: TRBV5-1
D gene: .
J gene: TRBJ1-5
clone size: .
CDR3 DNA: TGCGCCAGCAGCTTGGTTGGGGGGGAATATCAGCCCCAGCATTTT
CDR3 protein: CASSLVGGEYQPQHF

V gene: TRBV12-3/TRBV12-4
D gene: .
J gene: TRBJ1-6
clone size: few
CDR3 DNA: TGTGCCAGCAGTTTAAGGGAGGGGCGCAATTCACCCCTCCACTTT
CDR3 protein: CASSLREGRNSPLHF

V gene: TRBV25-1
D gene: TRBD1
J gene: TRBJ2-5
clone size: many
CDR3 DNA: TGTGCCAGCAGTGATCGACAGGGGATCGAAAAGACCCAGTACTTC
CDR3 protein: CASSDRQGIEKTQYF

V gene: TRBV25-1
D gene: .
J gene: TRBJ1-1
clone size: .
CDR3 DNA: TGTGCCAGCAGTGATGACTTTCAAACTGGGGCCACTGAAGCTTTCTTT
CDR3 protein: CASSDDFQTGATEAFF

V gene: TRBV9
D gene: .
J gene: TRBJ2-3
clone size: .
CDR3 DNA: TGTGCCAGCAGCGTAGACGGGCTAAATACGCAGTATTTT
CDR3 protein: CASSVDGLNTQYF

V gene: TRBV12-3/TRBV12-4
D gene: TRBD2
J gene: TRBJ2-3
clone size: .
CDR3 DNA: TGTGCCAGCAGTTTTCAGCGGGGGGGATTATCAGATACGCAGTATTTT
CDR3 protein: CASSFQRGGLSDTQYF

V gene: TRBV5-5
D gene: .
J gene: TRBJ2-7
clone size: few
CDR3 DNA: TGTGCCAGCAGCTTGGCCCAGAGAGTAAAGGAGCAGTACTTC
CDR3 protein: CASSLAQRVKEQYF

V gene: TRBV20-1
D gene: .
J gene: TRBJ2-6
clone size: .
CDR3 DNA: TGCAGTGCCCCAGACCTCGACCATTACTCTGGGGCCAACGTCCTGACTTTC
CDR3 protein: CSAPDLDHYSGANVLTF

V gene: TRBV5-8
D gene: TRBD2
J gene: TRBJ2-1
clone size: .
CDR3 DNA: TGTGCCAGCAGCTCTGGACTAGCGGGGCCCTATGGCAATGAGCAGTTCTTC
CDR3 protein: CASSSGLAGPYGNEQFF

V gene: TRBV7-9
D gene: TRBD2
J gene: TRBJ2-1
clone size: .
CDR3 DNA: TGTGCCAGCAGCCAGGGCGGGGGGACCTTCAATGAGCAGTTCTTC
CDR3 protein: CASSQGGGTFNEQFF

V gene: TRBV7-9
D gene: .
J gene: TRBJ2-7
clone size: .
CDR3 DNA: TGTGCCAGCAGCTTAGATCGTGATAACTGGCGGCATTACGAGCAGTACTTC
CDR3 protein: CASSLDRDNWRHYEQYF

V gene: TRBV21-1
D gene: .
J gene: TRBJ2-7
clone size: few
CDR3 DNA: TGTGCCAGGGGGCGGGACAGGCGATTACAAGTGGCCTACGAGCAGTACTTC
CDR3 protein: CARGRDRRLQVAYEQYF

V gene: TRBV4-2
D gene: .
J gene: TRBJ2-3
clone size: .
CDR3 DNA: TGTGCCAGCAGGCTAATGGGAGATACGCAGTATTTT
CDR3 protein: CASRLMGDTQYF

V gene: TRBV20-1
D gene: TRBD2
J gene: TRBJ2-3
clone size: .
CDR3 DNA: TGCAGTGCTAGAGGAGGGGCCAGCGGGAGCGTAGATACGCAGTATTTT
CDR3 protein: CSARGGASGSVDTQYF

V gene: TRBV2
D gene: .
J gene: TRBJ2-1
clone size: few
CDR3 DNA: TGTGCCAGCATGCGGACTCGATACAATGAGCAGTTCTTC
CDR3 protein: CASMRTRYNEQFF

V gene: TRBV2
D gene: .
J gene: TRBJ2-1
clone size: .
CDR3 DNA: TGTGCCAGCAGGCCTCTAAGGGGGGGGGATGAGCAGTTCTTC
CDR3 protein: CASRPLRGGDEQFF

V gene: TRBV15
D gene: .
J gene: TRBJ2-7
clone size: many
CDR3 DNA: TGTGCCACCAGCAGAGGCAGGATCTACGAGCAGTACTTC
CDR3 protein: CATSRGRIYEQYF

V gene: TRBV5-1
D gene: TRBD2
J gene: TRBJ2-7
clone size: .
CDR3 DNA: TGCGCCAGCAGCCCCCGTGGGCTAGCGGCCTACGAGCAGTACTTC
CDR3 protein: CASSPRGLAAYEQYF

V gene: TRBV5-5
D gene: .
J gene: TRBJ2-7
clone size: .
CDR3 DNA: TGTGCCAGCAGCTTGACGGCATCCTACGAGCAGTACTTC
CDR3 protein: CASSLTASYEQYF

V gene: TRBV14
D gene: .
J gene: TRBJ2-3
clone size: few
CDR3 DNA: TGTGCCAGCAGCCAAGCCGGGGCAGGACAGCACACAGATACGCAGTATTTT
CDR3 protein: CASSQAGAGQHTDTQYF

V gene: TRBV7-3
D gene: .
J gene: TRBJ1-1
clone size: .
CDR3 DNA: TGTGCCAGCAGCCCCGCCCCCAGGCTGCTGAACACTGAAGCTTTCTTT
CDR3 protein: CASSPAPRLLNTEAFF